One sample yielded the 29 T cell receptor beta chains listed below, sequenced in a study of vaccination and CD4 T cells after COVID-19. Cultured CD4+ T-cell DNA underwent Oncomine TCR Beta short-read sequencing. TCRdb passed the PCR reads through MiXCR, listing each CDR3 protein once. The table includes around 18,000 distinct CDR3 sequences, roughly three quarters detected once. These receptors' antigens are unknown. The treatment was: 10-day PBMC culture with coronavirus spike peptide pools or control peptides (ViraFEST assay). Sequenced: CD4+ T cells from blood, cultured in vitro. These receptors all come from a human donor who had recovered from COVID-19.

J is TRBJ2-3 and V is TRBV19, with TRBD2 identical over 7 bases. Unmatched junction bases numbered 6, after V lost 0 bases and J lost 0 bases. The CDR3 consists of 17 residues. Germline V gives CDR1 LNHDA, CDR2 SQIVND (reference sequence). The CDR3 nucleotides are TGTGCCAGTAGTATAGAGGGGGGGTACCCTAGCACAGATACGCAGTATTTT. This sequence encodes CASSIEGGYPSTDTQYF.

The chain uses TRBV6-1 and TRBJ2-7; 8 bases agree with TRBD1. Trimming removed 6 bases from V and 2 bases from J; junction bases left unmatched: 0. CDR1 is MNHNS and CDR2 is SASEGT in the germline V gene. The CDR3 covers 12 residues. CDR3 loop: CASRQGAYEQYF. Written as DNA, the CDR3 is TGTGCCAGCAGACAGGGGGCCTACGAGCAGTACTTC.

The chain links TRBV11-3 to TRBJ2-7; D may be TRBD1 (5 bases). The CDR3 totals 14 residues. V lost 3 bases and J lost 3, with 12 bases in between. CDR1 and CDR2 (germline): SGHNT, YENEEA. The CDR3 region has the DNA TGTGCCAGCAGCTTCCTCTCAGACAGCTACGAGCAGTACTTC. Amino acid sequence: CASSFLSDSYEQYF.

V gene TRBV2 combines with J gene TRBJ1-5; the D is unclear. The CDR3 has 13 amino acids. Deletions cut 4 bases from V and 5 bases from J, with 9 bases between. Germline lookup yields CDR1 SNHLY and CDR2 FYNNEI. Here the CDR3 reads CASSVVVYQPQHF. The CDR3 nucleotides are TGTGCCAGCAGTGTAGTGGTTTATCAGCCCCAGCATTTT. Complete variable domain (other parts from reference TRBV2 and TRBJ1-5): EPEVTQTPSHQVTQMGQEVILRCVPISNHLYFYWYRQILGQKVEFLVSFYNNEISEKSEIFDDQFSVERPDGSNFTLKIRSTKLEDSAMYFCASSVVVYQPQHFGDGTRLSIL.

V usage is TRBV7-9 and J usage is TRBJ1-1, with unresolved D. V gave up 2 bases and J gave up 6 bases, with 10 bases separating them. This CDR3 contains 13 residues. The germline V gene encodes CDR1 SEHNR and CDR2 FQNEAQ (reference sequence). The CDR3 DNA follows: TGTGCCAGCAGCTTAAAGTCGGGATCTGAAGCTTTCTTT. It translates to CASSLKSGSEAFF. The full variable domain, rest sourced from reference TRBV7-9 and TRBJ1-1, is DTGVSQNPRHKITKRGQNVTFRCDPISEHNRLYWYRQTLGQGPEFLTYFQNEAQLEKSRLLSDRFSAERPKGSFSTLEIQRTEQGDSAMYLCASSLKSGSEAFFGQGTRLTVV.

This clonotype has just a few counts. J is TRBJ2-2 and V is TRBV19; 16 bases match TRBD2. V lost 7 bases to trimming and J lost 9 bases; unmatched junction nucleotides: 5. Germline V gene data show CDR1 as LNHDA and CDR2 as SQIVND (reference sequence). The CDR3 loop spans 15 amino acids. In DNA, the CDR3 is TGTGCCAGTACCGGGACTAGCGGGGGGGGCCGGGAGCTGTTTTTT. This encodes CASTGTSGGGRELFF.

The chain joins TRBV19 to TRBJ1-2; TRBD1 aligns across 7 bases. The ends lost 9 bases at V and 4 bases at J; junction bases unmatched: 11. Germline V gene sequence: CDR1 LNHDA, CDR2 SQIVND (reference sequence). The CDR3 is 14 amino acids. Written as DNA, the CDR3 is TGTGCCAGCAACTCGGACAGGACCGCCTATGGCTACACCTTC. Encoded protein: CASNSDRTAYGYTF.

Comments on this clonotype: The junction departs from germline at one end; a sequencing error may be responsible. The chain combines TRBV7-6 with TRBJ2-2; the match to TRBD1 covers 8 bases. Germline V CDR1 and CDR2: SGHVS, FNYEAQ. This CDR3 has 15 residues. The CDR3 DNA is TGTGCTAGCAGCTTGGCAGGGGGCGGCACCGGGGAGCTGTTTTTT. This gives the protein CASSLAGGGTGELFF.

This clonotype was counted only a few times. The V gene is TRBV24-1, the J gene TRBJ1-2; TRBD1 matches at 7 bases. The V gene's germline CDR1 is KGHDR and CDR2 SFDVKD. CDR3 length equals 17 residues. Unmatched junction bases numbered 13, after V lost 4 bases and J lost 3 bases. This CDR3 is CATSERADREEDYGYTF. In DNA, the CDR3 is TGTGCCACCAGTGAGAGGGCCGACAGGGAGGAGGACTATGGCTACACCTTC.

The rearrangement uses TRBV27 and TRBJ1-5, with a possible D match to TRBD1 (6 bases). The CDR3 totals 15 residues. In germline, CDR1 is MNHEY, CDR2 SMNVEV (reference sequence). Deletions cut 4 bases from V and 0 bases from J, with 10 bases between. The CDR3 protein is CASSYNRDSNQPQHF. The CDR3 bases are TGTGCCAGCAGTTACAACAGGGATAGCAATCAGCCCCAGCATTTT.

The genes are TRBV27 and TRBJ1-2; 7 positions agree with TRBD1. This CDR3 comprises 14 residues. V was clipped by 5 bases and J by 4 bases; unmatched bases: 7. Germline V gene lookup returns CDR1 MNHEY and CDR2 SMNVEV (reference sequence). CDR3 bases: TGTGCCAGCAGTCCATTACGGGACAGCTATGGCTACACCTTC. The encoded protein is CASSPLRDSYGYTF.

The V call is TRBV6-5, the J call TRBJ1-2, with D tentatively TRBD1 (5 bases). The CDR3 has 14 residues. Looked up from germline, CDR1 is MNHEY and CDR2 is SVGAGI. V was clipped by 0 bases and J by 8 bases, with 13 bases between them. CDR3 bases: TGTGCCAGCAGTTACTCATCCGGGGGGGGAGGCTACACCTTC. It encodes CASSYSSGGGGYTF.

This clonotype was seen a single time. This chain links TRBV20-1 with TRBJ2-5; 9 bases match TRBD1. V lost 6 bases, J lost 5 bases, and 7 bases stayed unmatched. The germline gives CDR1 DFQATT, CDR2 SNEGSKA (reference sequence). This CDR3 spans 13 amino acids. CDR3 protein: CSAGQGSRETQYF. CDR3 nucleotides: TGCAGTGCAGGACAGGGGTCAAGGGAGACCCAGTACTTC.

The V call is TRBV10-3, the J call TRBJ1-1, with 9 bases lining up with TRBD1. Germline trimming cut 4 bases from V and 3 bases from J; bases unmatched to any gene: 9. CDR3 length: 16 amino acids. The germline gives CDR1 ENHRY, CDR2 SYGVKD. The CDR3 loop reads CAISVHPGQGDTEAFF. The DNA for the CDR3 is TGTGCCATCAGTGTCCATCCGGGACAGGGAGACACTGAAGCTTTCTTT.

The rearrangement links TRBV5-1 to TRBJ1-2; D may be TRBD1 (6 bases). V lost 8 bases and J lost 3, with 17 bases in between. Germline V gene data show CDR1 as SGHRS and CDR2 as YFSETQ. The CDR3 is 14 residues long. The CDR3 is CASWAGAGDYGYTF. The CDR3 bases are TGCGCCAGTTGGGCAGGGGCCGGTGACTATGGCTACACCTTC.

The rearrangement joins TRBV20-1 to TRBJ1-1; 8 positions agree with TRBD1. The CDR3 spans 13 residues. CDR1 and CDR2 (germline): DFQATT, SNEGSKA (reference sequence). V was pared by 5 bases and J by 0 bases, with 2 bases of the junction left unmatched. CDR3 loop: CSAGTGLNTEAFF. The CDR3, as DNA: TGCAGTGCTGGGACAGGACTGAACACTGAAGCTTTCTTT.

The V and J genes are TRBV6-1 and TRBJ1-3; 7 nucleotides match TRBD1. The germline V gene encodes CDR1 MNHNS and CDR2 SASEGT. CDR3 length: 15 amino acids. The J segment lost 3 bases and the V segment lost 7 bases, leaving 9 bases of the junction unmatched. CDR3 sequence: CASTFETGFGNTIYF. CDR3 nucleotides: TGTGCCAGCACTTTCGAGACAGGGTTTGGAAACACCATATATTTT.

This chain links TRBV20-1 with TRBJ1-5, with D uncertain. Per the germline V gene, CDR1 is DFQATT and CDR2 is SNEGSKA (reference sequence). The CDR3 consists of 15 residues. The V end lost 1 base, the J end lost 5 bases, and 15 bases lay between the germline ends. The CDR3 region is CSARAFRREDQPQHF. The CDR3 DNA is TGCAGTGCTAGAGCCTTTAGGAGGGAGGATCAGCCCCAGCATTTT.

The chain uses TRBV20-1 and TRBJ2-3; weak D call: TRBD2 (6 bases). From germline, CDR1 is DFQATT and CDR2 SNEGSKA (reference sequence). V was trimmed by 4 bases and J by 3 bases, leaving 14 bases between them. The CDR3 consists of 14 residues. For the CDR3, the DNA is TGCAGTGCTAAGGTAGCGGTGGGGACAGATACGCAGTATTTT. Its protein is CSAKVAVGTDTQYF.

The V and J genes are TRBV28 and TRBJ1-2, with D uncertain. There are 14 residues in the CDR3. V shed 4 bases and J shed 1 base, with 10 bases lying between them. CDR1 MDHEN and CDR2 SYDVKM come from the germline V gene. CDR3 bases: TGTGCCAGCAGTTCTTCACCGATTAACTATGGCTACACCTTC. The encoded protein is CASSSSPINYGYTF.

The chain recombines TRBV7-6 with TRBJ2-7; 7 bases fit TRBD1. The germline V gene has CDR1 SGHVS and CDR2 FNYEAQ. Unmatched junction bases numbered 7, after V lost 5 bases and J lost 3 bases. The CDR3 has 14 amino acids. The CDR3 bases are TGTGCCAGCAGCCCCCGAGGGACAGACTACGAGCAGTACTTC. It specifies CASSPRGTDYEQYF.

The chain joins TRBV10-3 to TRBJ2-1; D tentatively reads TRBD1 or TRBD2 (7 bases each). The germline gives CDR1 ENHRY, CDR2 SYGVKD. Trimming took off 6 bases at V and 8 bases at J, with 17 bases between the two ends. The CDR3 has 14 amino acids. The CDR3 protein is CAISPGTTGDEQFF. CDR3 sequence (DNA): TGTGCCATCAGCCCCGGGACTACAGGGGATGAGCAGTTCTTC.

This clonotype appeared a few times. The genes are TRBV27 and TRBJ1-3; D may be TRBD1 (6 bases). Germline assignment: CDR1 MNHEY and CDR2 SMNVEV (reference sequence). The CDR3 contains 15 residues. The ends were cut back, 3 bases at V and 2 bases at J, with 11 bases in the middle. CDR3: CASSFGGGPGNTIYF. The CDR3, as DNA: TGTGCCAGCAGTTTCGGAGGGGGGCCTGGAAACACCATATATTTT.

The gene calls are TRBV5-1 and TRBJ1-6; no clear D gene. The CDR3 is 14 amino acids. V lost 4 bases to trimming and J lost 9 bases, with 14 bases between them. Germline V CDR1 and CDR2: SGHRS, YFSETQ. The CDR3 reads CASSRTGYGSPLHF. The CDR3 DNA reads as TGCGCCAGCAGCCGGACGGGATACGGTTCACCCCTCCACTTT.

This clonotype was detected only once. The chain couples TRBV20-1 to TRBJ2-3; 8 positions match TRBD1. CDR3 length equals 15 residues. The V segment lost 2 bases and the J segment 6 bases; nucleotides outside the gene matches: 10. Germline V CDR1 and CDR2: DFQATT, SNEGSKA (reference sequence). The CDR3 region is CSARPRQGKVDTQYF. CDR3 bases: TGCAGTGCTAGACCCCGACAGGGGAAAGTGGATACGCAGTATTTT.

CDR3 sequence: CASSYSPKLSPLHF. The CDR3 DNA reads as TGTGCCAGCAGTTACTCGCCGAAGCTTTCACCCCTCCACTTT. J is TRBJ1-6 and V is TRBV6-5; D is undetermined. Germline V gene lookup returns CDR1 MNHEY and CDR2 SVGAGI. The V gene lost 0 bases and the J gene lost 9 bases, with 9 bases spanning the gap. The CDR3 runs 14 residues.

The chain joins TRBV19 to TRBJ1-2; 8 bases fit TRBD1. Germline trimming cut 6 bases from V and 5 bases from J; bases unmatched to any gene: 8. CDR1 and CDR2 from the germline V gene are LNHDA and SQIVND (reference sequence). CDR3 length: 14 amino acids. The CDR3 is CASSRRGLGYGYTF. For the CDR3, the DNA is TGTGCCAGTAGCCGCAGGGGGCTAGGGTATGGCTACACCTTC.

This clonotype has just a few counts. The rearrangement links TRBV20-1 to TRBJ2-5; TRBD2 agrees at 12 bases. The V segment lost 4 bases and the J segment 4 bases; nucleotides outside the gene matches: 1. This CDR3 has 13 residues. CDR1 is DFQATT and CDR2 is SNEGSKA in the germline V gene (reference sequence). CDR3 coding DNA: TGCAGTGCTATGGGACTAGCGGGAGAGACCCAGTACTTC. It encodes CSAMGLAGETQYF.

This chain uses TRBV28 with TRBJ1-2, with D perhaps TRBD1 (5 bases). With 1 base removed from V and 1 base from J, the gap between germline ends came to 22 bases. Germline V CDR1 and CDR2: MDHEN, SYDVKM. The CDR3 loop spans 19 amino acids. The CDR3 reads CASSLYWGTRGDNNYGYTF. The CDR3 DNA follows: TGTGCCAGCAGTTTATACTGGGGAACAAGGGGCGATAATAACTATGGCTACACCTTC.